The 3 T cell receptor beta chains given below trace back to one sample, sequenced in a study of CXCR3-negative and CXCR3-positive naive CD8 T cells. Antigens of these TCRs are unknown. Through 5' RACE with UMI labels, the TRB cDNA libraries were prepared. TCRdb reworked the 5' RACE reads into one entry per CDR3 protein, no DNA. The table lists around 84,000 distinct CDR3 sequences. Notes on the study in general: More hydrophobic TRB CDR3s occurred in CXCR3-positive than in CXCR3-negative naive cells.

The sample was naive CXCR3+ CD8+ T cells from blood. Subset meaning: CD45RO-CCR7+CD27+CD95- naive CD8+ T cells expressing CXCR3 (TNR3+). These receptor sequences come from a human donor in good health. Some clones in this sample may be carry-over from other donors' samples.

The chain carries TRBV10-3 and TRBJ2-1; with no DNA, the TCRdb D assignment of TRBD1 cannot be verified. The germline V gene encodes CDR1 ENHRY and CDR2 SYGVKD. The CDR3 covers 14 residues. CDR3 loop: CAISEETGLNEQFF.

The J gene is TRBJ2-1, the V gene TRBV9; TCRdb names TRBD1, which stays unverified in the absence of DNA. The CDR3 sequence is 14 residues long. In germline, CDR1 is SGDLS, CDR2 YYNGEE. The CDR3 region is CASSARDSYNEQFF.

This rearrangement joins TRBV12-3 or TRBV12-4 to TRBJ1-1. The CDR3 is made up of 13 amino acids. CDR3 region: CASTRGGGLEAFF.